These 25 T cell receptor beta chains originate from one sample sequenced in a study of blood T cell repertoires in COVID-19. The method was immunoSEQ multiplex PCR; TCRdb's version includes in-frame clones alone and lacks a portion of them. The table has hundreds of thousands of clones, 87% seen once. The sequencing input was peripheral blood. All receptors derive from a man in his sixties who had recovered from COVID-19.

J is TRBJ1-1 and V is TRBV6-2 or TRBV6-3, with a possible D match to TRBD1 (6 bases). Trimming left V 5 bases short and J 1 base short, with 11 bases between. The CDR3 is 14 amino acids. Germline V lookup: CDR1 MNHEY, CDR2 SVGEGT. DNA for the CDR3: TGTGCCAGCAGTACTTTGGACAGGAACACTGAAGCTTTCTTT. This codes for CASSTLDRNTEAFF.

The chain combines TRBV7-6 with TRBJ2-3; 7 bases match TRBD2. This CDR3 contains 15 residues. V shed 4 bases and J 2 bases; nucleotides not matched to a gene: 6. CDR1 and CDR2 (germline): SGHVS, FNYEAQ. The CDR3 DNA reads as TGTGCCAGCAGCTCGGGGAGGGCGCCCACAGATACGCAGTATTTT. Amino acid sequence: CASSSGRAPTDTQYF. Using reference TRBV7-6 and TRBJ2-3 for the parts outside the CDR3, the full variable domain is GAGVSQSPRYKVTKRGQDVALRCDPISGHVSLYWYRQALGQGPEFLTYFNYEAQQDKSGLPNDRFSAERPEGSISTLTIQRTEQRDSAMYRCASSSGRAPTDTQYFGPGTRLTVL.

This clone was observed once. This rearrangement joins TRBV7-3 to TRBJ2-6; 10 bases map to TRBD1. Germline CDR1 reads SGHTA; CDR2 reads FQGTGA. This CDR3 contains 16 residues. J was trimmed by 1 base and V by 4 bases; bases with no gene match: 1. CDR3 in amino acids: CASSSGQGSGANVLTF. The CDR3 DNA is TGTGCCAGCAGCTCGGGACAGGGGTCTGGGGCCAACGTCCTGACTTTC.

V and J are TRBV7-2 and TRBJ2-7; TRBD2 aligns across 7 bases. J gave up 4 bases and V 3 bases, and 6 bases lay outside the gene matches. Germline values: CDR1 SGHTA, CDR2 FQGNSA. This CDR3 has 14 amino acids. The DNA for the CDR3 is TGTGCCAGCAGCTTCAACGGGGGGAGTTACGAGCAGTACTTC. Its protein is CASSFNGGSYEQYF.

V and J are TRBV27 and TRBJ2-2; maybe TRBD1 (7 bases). The CDR3 totals 16 residues. V was shortened by 4 bases and J by 7 bases, with 19 bases between the two germline ends. From germline, CDR1 is MNHEY and CDR2 SMNVEV (reference sequence). The CDR3 protein is CASSSGGTVNYGELFF. CDR3 DNA: TGTGCCAGCAGTTCAGGCGGGACAGTTAACTACGGGGAGCTGTTTTTT.

This clone was found a few times. This sequence joins TRBV28 and TRBJ1-5; D is unresolved. Germline CDR1 and CDR2: MDHEN and SYDVKM. V was pared by 7 bases and J by 6 bases, with 22 bases between. The CDR3 has 16 amino acids. Here the CDR3 reads CASTPLPQAVRQPQHF. CDR3 bases: TGTGCCAGCACCCCTCTACCCCAGGCCGTACGTCAGCCCCAGCATTTT.

V usage is TRBV3-1 (or the pseudogene TRBV3-2) and J usage is TRBJ2-2; no clear D gene. Trimming cost V 3 bases and J 5 bases, with 13 bases left between them. Germline V gene data show CDR1 as LGHDT and CDR2 as YNNKEL (reference sequence). CDR3 length equals 15 residues. The CDR3 nucleotides are TGTGCCAGCAGCCATACCTCCGCTCGGACCGGGGAGCTGTTTTTT. It specifies CASSHTSARTGELFF.

The chain recombines TRBV19 with TRBJ1-5, with a possible D match to TRBD1 (5 bases). The CDR3 is 14 residues long. CDR1 and CDR2 from the germline V gene are LNHDA and SQIVND (reference sequence). V lost 6 bases and J lost 7, with 16 bases in between. The CDR3 DNA is TGTGCCAGTAGCCCTACGGGACTGTGGCAGCCCCAGCATTTT. Translating gives CASSPTGLWQPQHF.

This rearrangement joins TRBV11-3 to TRBJ2-7; weak D call: TRBD2 (6 bases). The V gene lost 5 bases and the J gene lost 6 bases, with 14 bases spanning the gap. The germline V gene encodes CDR1 SGHNT and CDR2 YENEEA. The CDR3 is 13 amino acids. The CDR3, as DNA: TGTGCCAGCAGCCTCCGTTTGGGGGGCGAGCAGTACTTC. Residues: CASSLRLGGEQYF.

In its sample, this clone was seen once. The rearrangement joins TRBV28 to TRBJ2-7; D may be TRBD1 (5 bases). The V end was cut by 4 bases, the J end by 1 base, with 14 bases between. Looked up from germline, CDR1 is MDHEN and CDR2 is SYDVKM. The CDR3 loop spans 15 amino acids. The CDR3 coding sequence is TGTGCCAGCAGTTATATTCAGGGTGCGTCCTACGAGCAGTACTTC. It encodes CASSYIQGASYEQYF.

The sample holds one count of this clone. The chain links TRBV30 to TRBJ1-2; TRBD1 agrees at 9 bases. With 4 bases clipped from V and 4 bases from J, the junction kept 4 bases outside the gene matches. CDR3 length equals 13 residues. Per germline, CDR1 GTSNPN and CDR2 SVGIG (reference sequence). The CDR3 DNA reads TGTGCCTGGACGACAGGGGGACTCTATGGCTACACCTTC. This codes for CAWTTGGLYGYTF.

The chain uses TRBV28 and TRBJ2-6; D is undetermined. V lost 4 bases, J lost 0 bases, and 4 bases lay in between. CDR3 length: 14 residues. Germline CDR1 is MDHEN and CDR2 is SYDVKM. Here the CDR3 reads CASSYTSGANVLTF. DNA for the CDR3: TGTGCCAGCAGTTACACCTCTGGGGCCAACGTCCTGACTTTC.

This clone showed up just once. This chain connects TRBV6-5 to TRBJ1-5, with no clear D. V lost 5 bases, J lost 0 bases, and 11 bases lay in between. Germline V gene data show CDR1 as MNHEY and CDR2 as SVGAGI. The CDR3 is made up of 15 amino acids. The CDR3 nucleotides read TGTGCCAGCAGTACCTCACAAAGTAGCAATCAGCCCCAGCATTTT. It encodes CASSTSQSSNQPQHF.

The chain employs TRBV18 and TRBJ2-1; the D gene is possibly TRBD1 (6 bases). The germline V gene encodes CDR1 KGHSH and CDR2 LQKENI. The CDR3 has 16 residues. The ends were cut back, 2 bases at V and 8 bases at J, with 19 bases in the middle. Written as DNA, the CDR3 is TGTGCCAGCTCACCAATATCTCGCCCGAAGGGGGATGAGCAGTTCTTC. Translated: CASSPISRPKGDEQFF.

The J gene is TRBJ1-2, the V gene TRBV9, with no clear D. Trimming removed 3 bases from V and 8 bases from J, with 20 bases in between. Per germline, CDR1 SGDLS and CDR2 YYNGEE. CDR3 length equals 15 residues. The CDR3 loop is CASSADLPQTDGYTF. CDR3 sequence (DNA): TGTGCCAGCAGCGCAGACCTTCCACAGACCGACGGCTACACCTTC.

In its sample, this clone was seen many times. CDR3 sequence: CASSPSIAADTLGYF. The CDR3 coding sequence is TGCGCCAGCAGCCCAAGCATAGCGGCAGATACCTTGGGGTACTTC. The rearrangement links TRBV5-1 to TRBJ2-7, with a weak D call TRBD2 (6 bases). The CDR3 runs 15 residues. From germline, CDR1 is SGHRS and CDR2 YFSETQ. V dropped 4 bases and J dropped 12 bases, with 26 bases sitting between them.

The chain joins TRBV5-4 to TRBJ2-7; 7 bases align to TRBD2. Germline V gives CDR1 SGHNT, CDR2 YYREEE (reference sequence). V shed 4 bases, J shed 4 bases, and the junction held 11 bases outside the gene matches. This CDR3 contains 15 residues. CDR3 DNA sequence: TGTGCCAGCAGCAGGGTCGAAAGCGGGATATACGAGCAGTACTTC. Translation: CASSRVESGIYEQYF.

V gene TRBV7-2 combines with J gene TRBJ1-6; D might be TRBD1 (5 bases). Germline loops: CDR1 SGHTA, CDR2 FQGNSA. There are 16 residues in the CDR3. V was pared by 7 bases and J by 6 bases, with 19 bases between. The CDR3 nucleotides are TGTGCCAGCAAGGCAAGGAGGGGCTGGGGTAATTCACCCCTCCACTTT. Encoded protein: CASKARRGWGNSPLHF.

The chain recombines TRBV28 with TRBJ1-2; TRBD1 aligns across 7 bases. The CDR3 extends over 15 amino acids. Germline V lookup: CDR1 MDHEN, CDR2 SYDVKM. V lost 7 bases to trimming and J lost 7 bases; unmatched junction nucleotides: 15. The CDR3 loop is CASTYPGTAGSGYTF. The CDR3 region has the DNA TGTGCCAGCACCTATCCCGGGACAGCAGGCTCTGGCTACACCTTC.

This chain connects TRBV4-2 to TRBJ2-7; 10 bases line up with TRBD2. Germline V gives CDR1 LGHNA, CDR2 YNFKEQ. The CDR3 loop spans 15 amino acids. V lost 3 bases to trimming and J lost 1 base; unmatched junction nucleotides: 3. The CDR3 bases are TGTGCCAGCAGCCAGCAACTAGCGGGGTCCTACGAGCAGTACTTC. It translates to CASSQQLAGSYEQYF.

The chain recombines TRBV12-5 with TRBJ2-7, with 7 bases that match TRBD1. Germline V gene sequence: CDR1 LGHNT, CDR2 FRNRAP. V dropped 1 base and J dropped 5; count of bases not matched to a gene: 17. The CDR3 runs to 18 residues. Here the CDR3 DNA reads TGTGCTAGTGGTTTGGGCAATTGGACGCGACAGGGTCGAAACGAGCAGTACTTC. Translated, it gives CASGLGNWTRQGRNEQYF.

The rearrangement joins TRBV6-2 or TRBV6-3 to TRBJ2-5; the match to TRBD2 covers 9 bases. V shed 6 bases, J shed 1 base, and the junction held 12 bases outside the gene matches. Germline V lookup: CDR1 MNHEY, CDR2 SVGEGT. The CDR3 runs to 17 residues. DNA of the CDR3: TGTGCCAGCAGCCCAGGGGTGACTAGCGGAATCCAAGAGACCCAGTACTTC. Protein: CASSPGVTSGIQETQYF.

This rearrangement joins TRBV9 to TRBJ2-1; 7 nucleotides match TRBD2. The germline V gene encodes CDR1 SGDLS and CDR2 YYNGEE. Trimming removed 0 bases from V and 3 bases from J; junction bases left unmatched: 12. This CDR3 has 18 amino acids. The CDR3 sequence: CASSVGGSLSGVYNEQFF. CDR3 nucleotides: TGTGCCAGCAGCGTAGGGGGCAGCCTAAGCGGGGTCTACAATGAGCAGTTCTTC.

The chain links TRBV19 to TRBJ1-2, with D possibly matching TRBD1 (6 bases). CDR3 length: 13 amino acids. Trimming shortened V by 5 bases and J by 6 bases, and 13 bases separated the two germline ends. Germline lookup yields CDR1 LNHDA and CDR2 SQIVND (reference sequence). Written as DNA, the CDR3 is TGTGCCAGTAGTCTCACAGGGTTGGATGGCTACACCTTC. Encoded protein: CASSLTGLDGYTF.

The gene calls are TRBV9 and TRBJ2-1; 11 nucleotides match TRBD1. The CDR3 length is 19 residues. Trimming at V came to 2 bases and at J to 1 base, leaving 11 bases not matched to a gene. Germline V lookup: CDR1 SGDLS, CDR2 YYNGEE. The CDR3 region has the DNA TGTGCCAGCAGCGTTTGGACAGGGGGCCCCTTAGGATCCTACAATGAGCAGTTCTTC. As protein: CASSVWTGGPLGSYNEQFF.